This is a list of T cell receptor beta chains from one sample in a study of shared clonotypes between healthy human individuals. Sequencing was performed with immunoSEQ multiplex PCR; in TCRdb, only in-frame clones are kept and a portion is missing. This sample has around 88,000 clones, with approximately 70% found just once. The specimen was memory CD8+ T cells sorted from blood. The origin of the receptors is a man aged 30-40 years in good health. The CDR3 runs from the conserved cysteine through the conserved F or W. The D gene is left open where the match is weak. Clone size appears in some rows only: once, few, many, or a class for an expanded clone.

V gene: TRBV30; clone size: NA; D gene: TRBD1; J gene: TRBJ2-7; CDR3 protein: CAWSGPGQTSYEQYF; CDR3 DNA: TGTGCCTGGAGTGGTCCGGGACAGACCTCCTACGAGCAGTACTTC
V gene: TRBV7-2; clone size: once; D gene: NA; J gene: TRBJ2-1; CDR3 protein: CASSYLFYNEQFF; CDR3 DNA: TGTGCCAGCAGCTACCTATTTTACAATGAGCAGTTCTTC
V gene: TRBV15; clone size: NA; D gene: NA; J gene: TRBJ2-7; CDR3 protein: CATSRGGGSTYEQYF; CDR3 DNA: TGTGCCACCAGCAGAGGAGGGGGTTCTACCTACGAGCAGTACTTC
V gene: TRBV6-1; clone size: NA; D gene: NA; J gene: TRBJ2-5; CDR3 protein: CASNLDGLETQYF; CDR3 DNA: TGTGCCAGCAATCTGGATGGTTTAGAGACCCAGTACTTC
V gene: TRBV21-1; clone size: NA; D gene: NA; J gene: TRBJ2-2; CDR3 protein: CASSKVGQAYTGELFF; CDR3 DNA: TGTGCCAGCAGCAAGGTGGGACAGGCGTACACCGGGGAGCTGTTTTTT
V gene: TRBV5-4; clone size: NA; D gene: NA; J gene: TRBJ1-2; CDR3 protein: CASSLVGVDGYTF; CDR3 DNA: TGTGCCAGCAGCTTGGTAGGGGTAGATGGCTACACCTTC
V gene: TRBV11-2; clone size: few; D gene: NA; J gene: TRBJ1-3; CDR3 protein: CASSLGTLNTIYF; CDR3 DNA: TGTGCCAGCAGCTTAGGGACCTTAAACACCATATATTTT
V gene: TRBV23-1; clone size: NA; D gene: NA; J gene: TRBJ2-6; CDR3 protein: CASVGPVDSGANVLTF; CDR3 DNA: TGCGCCAGCGTCGGACCCGTTGACTCTGGGGCCAACGTCCTGACTTTC
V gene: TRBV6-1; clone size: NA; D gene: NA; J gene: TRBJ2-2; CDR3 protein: CASKEGEGNTGELFF; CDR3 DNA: TGTGCCAGCAAGGAAGGAGAGGGGAACACCGGGGAGCTGTTTTTT
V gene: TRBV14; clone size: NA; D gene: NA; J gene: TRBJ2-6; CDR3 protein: CASSQGRGLFTSGANVLTF; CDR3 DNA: TGTGCCAGCAGCCAAGGCAGGGGACTCTTCACCTCTGGGGCCAACGTCCTGACTTTC
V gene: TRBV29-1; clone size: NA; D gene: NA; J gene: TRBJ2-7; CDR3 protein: CSVDISYEQYF; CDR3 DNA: TGCAGCGTTGACATATCCTACGAGCAGTACTTC
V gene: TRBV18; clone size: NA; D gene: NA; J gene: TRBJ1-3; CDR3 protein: CASSGGGSFGNTIYF; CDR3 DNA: TGTGCCAGCTCCGGAGGGGGAAGTTTTGGAAACACCATATATTTT
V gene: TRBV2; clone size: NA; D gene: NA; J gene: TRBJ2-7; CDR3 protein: CASSAGPTYEQYF; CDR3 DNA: TGTGCCAGCAGTGCTGGTCCGACCTACGAGCAGTACTTC
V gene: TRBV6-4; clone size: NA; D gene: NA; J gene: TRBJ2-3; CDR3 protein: CASSEAAARGADTQYF; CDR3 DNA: TGTGCCAGCAGTGAGGCGGCGGCACGGGGCGCAGATACGCAGTATTTT
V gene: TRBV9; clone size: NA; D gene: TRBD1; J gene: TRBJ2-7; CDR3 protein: CASSVGQGNYEQYF; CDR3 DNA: TGTGCCAGCAGCGTAGGACAGGGAAACTACGAGCAGTACTTC
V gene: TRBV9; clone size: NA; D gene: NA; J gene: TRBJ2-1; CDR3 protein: CASSQDNNEQFF; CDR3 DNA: TGTGCCAGCAGCCAAGATAACAATGAGCAGTTCTTC
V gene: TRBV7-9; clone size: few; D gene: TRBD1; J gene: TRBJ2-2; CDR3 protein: CASSLARTGAGELFF; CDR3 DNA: TGTGCCAGCAGCTTAGCGAGGACAGGGGCCGGGGAGCTGTTTTTT
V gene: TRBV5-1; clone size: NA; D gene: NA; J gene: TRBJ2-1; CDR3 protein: CASSRDLNEQFF; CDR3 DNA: TGCGCCAGCAGTCGGGACCTCAATGAGCAGTTCTTC
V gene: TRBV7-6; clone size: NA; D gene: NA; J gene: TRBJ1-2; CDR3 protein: CASSGGLLFAF; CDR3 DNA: TGTGCCAGCAGCGGGGGACTTTTATTTGCCTTC
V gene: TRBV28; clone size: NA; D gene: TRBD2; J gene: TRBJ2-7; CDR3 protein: CASSLLNRGAYEQYF; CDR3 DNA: TGTGCCAGCAGTTTATTAAATCGGGGGGCCTACGAGCAGTACTTC
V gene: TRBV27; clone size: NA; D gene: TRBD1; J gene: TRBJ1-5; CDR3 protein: CASSAGQFYSNQPQHF; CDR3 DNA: TGTGCCAGCAGCGCGGGACAGTTTTATAGCAATCAGCCCCAGCATTTT
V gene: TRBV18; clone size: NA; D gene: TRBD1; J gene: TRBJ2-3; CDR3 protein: CASSPDRGADTQYF; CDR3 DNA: TGTGCCAGCTCACCGGACAGGGGCGCGGATACGCAGTATTTT
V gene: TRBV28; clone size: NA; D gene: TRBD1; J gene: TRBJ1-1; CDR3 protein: CASRLPGTANTEAFF; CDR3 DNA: TGTGCCAGCAGACTACCCGGGACAGCTAACACTGAAGCTTTCTTT
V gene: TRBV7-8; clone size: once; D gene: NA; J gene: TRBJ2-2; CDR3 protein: CASSTNGDPIVTGELFF; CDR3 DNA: TGTGCCAGCAGCACCAACGGGGACCCGATAGTCACCGGGGAGCTGTTTTTT
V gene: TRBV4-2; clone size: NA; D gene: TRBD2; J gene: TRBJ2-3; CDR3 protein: CASSRNSGRLADTQYF; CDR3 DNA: TGTGCCAGCAGCAGAAATAGCGGGAGGTTGGCAGATACGCAGTATTTT
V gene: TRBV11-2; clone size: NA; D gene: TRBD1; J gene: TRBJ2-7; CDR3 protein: CASSFGQGPYEQYF; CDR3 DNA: TGTGCCAGCAGCTTTGGACAGGGCCCCTACGAGCAGTACTTC
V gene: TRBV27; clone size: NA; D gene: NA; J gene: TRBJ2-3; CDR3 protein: CASSSMSRYDTQYF; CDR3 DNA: TGTGCCAGCAGTTCGATGTCCAGATACGATACGCAGTATTTT
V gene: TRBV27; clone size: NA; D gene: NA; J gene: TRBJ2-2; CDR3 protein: CASSLRITGELFF; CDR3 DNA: TGTGCCAGCAGTCTTAGAATCACCGGGGAGCTGTTTTTT
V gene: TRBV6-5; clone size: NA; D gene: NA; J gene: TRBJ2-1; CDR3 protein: CASSYGESSYNEQFF; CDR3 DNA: TGTGCCAGCAGTTACGGAGAGAGCTCCTACAATGAGCAGTTCTTC
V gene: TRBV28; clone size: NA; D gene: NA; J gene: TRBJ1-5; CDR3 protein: CASSLLTKNQPQHF; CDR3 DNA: TGTGCCAGCAGTTTATTAACCAAGAATCAGCCCCAGCATTTT
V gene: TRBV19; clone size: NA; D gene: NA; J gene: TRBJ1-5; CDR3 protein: CASKGGTGGLDQPQHF; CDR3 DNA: TGTGCCAGTAAAGGGGGAACCGGGGGGCTAGATCAGCCCCAGCATTTT
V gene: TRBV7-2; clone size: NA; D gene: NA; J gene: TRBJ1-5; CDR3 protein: CASSWGGQPQHF; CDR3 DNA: TGTGCCAGCAGCTGGGGGGGGCAGCCCCAGCATTTT
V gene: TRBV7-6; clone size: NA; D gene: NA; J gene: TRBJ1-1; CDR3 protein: CASSFGLNTEAFF; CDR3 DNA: TGTGCCAGCAGCTTCGGGTTGAACACTGAAGCTTTCTTT
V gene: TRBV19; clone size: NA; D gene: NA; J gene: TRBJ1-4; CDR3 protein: CASKQEKLFF; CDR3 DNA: TGTGCCAGTAAACAGGAAAAACTGTTTTTT
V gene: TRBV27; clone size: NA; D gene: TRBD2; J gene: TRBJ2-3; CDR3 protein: CASSLFAGGSADTQYF; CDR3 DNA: TGTGCCAGCAGTTTATTCGCGGGAGGGTCGGCAGATACGCAGTATTTT
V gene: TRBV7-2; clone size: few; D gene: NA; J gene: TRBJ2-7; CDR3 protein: CASSPRANSYEQYF; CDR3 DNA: TGTGCCAGCAGCCCCCGAGCGAATTCCTACGAGCAGTACTTC
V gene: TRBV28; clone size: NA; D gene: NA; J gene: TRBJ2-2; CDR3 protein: CASSLPQGWNTGELFF; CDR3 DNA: TGTGCCAGCAGTTTGCCGCAGGGCTGGAACACCGGGGAGCTGTTTTTT
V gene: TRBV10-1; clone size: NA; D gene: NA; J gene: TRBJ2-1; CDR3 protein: CASSEWLGKDNEQFF; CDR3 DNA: TGCGCCAGCAGTGAGTGGTTGGGAAAGGACAATGAGCAGTTCTTC
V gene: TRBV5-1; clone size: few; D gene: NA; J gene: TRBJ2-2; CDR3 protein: CASSLALRGQDAGELFF; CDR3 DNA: TGCGCCAGCAGCTTGGCTCTCCGGGGGCAGGATGCCGGGGAGCTGTTTTTT
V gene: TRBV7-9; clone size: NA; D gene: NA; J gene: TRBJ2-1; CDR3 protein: CASSPGPTYNEQFF; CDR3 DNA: TGTGCCAGCAGCCCGGGACCGACTTATAATGAGCAGTTCTTC
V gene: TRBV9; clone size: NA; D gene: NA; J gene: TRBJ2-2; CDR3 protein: CASSPGQPNTGELFF; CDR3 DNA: TGTGCCAGCAGCCCTGGGCAGCCGAACACCGGGGAGCTGTTTTTT
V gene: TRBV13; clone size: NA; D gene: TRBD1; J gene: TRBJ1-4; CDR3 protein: CASSLTGGRDEKLFF; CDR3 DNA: TGTGCCAGCAGCTTGACAGGGGGCAGAGATGAAAAACTGTTTTTT
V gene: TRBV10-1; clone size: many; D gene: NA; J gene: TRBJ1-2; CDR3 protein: CASSGVGTYGYTF; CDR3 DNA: TGCGCCAGCAGCGGCGTAGGGACGTATGGCTACACCTTC
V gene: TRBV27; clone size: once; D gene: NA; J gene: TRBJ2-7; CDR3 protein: CASRRGGALREQYF; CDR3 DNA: TGTGCCAGCAGGAGGGGCGGAGCTCTTCGCGAGCAGTACTTC
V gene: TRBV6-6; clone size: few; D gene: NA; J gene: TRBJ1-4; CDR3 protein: CASRKGEEKLFF; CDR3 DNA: TGTGCCAGCAGGAAGGGGGAGGAAAAACTGTTTTTT
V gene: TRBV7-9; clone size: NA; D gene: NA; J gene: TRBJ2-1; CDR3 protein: CASTNGRNEQFF; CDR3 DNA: TGTGCCAGCACAAACGGGAGAAATGAGCAGTTCTTC
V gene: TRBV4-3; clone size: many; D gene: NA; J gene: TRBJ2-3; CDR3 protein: CASSQYLASTDTQYF; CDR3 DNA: TGCGCCAGCAGCCAATACCTCGCAAGCACAGATACGCAGTATTTT
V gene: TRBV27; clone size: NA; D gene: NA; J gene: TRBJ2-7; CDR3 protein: CASSRDSSSYEQYF; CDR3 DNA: TGTGCCAGCAGCCGGGACTCGAGCTCCTACGAGCAGTACTTC
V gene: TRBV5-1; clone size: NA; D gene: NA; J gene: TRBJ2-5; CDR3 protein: CASSLGGPHQYF; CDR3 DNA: TGCGCCAGCAGCTTGGGAGGCCCCCACCAGTACTTC
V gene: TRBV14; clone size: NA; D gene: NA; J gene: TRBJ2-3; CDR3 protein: CASSPYAGFDADTQYF; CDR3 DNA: TGTGCCAGCAGCCCCTATGCGGGGTTTGACGCAGATACGCAGTATTTT
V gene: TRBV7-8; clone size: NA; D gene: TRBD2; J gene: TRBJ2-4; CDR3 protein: CASSRTSRKAKNIQYF; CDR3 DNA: TGTGCCAGCAGCAGGACTAGCAGAAAAGCCAAAAACATTCAGTACTTC
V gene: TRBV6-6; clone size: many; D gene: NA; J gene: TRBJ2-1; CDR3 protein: CASSSRVHNEQFF; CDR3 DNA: TGTGCCAGCAGTTCCAGGGTCCACAATGAGCAGTTCTTC
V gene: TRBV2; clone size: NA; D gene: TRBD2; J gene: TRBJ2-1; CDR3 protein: CASSPIAGGKVAQFF; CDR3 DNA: TGTGCCAGCAGTCCGATAGCGGGAGGGAAAGTAGCGCAGTTCTTC
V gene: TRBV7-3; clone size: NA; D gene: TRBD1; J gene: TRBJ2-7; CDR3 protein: CASSLERTGSYEQYF; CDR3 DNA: TGTGCCAGCAGCTTGGAACGGACAGGGTCCTACGAGCAGTACTTC
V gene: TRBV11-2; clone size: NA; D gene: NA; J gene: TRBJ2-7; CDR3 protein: CASSRGGDEQYF; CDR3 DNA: TGTGCCAGCAGCAGGGGGGGGGACGAGCAGTACTTC
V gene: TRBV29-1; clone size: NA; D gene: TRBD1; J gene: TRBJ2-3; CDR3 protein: CSAGKQGKGSDTQYF; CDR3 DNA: TGCAGCGCGGGGAAACAGGGGAAGGGCTCAGATACGCAGTATTTT
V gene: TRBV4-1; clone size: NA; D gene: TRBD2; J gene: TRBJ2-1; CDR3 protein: CASSQEELAGNEQFF; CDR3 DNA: TGCGCCAGCAGCCAAGAAGAACTAGCGGGCAATGAGCAGTTCTTC
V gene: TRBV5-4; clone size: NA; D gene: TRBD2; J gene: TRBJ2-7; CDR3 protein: CASSLIGEGEQYF; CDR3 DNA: TGTGCCAGCAGCCTCATAGGGGAGGGCGAGCAGTACTTC
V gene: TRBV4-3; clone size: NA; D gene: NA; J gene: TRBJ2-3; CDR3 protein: CASSQVGSTSSTDTQYF; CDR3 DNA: TGCGCCAGCAGCCAAGTGGGGAGTACATCTAGCACAGATACGCAGTATTTT